This TCR beta chain was identified in a study of OX40 agonist ivuxolimab in advanced cancers. Background for the entire study: Ivuxolimab, which targeted the costimulatory receptor OX40 (CD134), was an agonistic, fully human IgG2 monoclonal antibody. Intravenous ivuxolimab was administered to patients every 2 weeks at six dose levels: 0.01, 0.1, 0.3, 1.5, 3 and 10 mg/kg. Among the roughly 52 dose-escalation patients, about 20 had hepatocellular carcinoma, 15 or so melanoma, 9 renal cell carcinoma and 9 head and neck cancer. In the dose-escalation cohort, 82.7% of patients were male, and the mean age was approximately 55 years, with a range of about 23 to 80. Prior anti-PD-1, anti-PD-L1 or anti-CTLA-4 therapy was permitted, and 40% of dose-escalation patients had received checkpoint inhibitors. Partial responses were achieved by three dose-escalation patients, of whom one had hepatocellular carcinoma and two had cutaneous melanoma. Peripheral TCRbeta sequencing was intended to test whether TCR sequence diversity was altered and clonal T-cell expansion was caused by ivuxolimab. The paper reports the monotherapy dose-escalation portion (N ≈ 50 patients) of the phase I ivuxolimab trial. Points the paper makes about the study in general: At doses of 0.1 to 3.0 mg/kg, clonal expansion of both CD4+ and CD8+ T cells in blood was seen between baseline and week 6. After ivuxolimab, CD8+ T cells had more expanded clones than CD4+ T cells on average. Which antigens the clonally expanded peripheral T cells were specific for was not determined. Low levels of normalized T-cell clonal expansion were also seen in some patients who did not respond. Partial responders in the 0.1-3.0 mg/kg groups had among the lowest normalized peripheral clonal expansion, especially among CD8+ T cells.

The trial excluded patients who had a history of autoimmune disease or were on systemic immunosuppression. Peripheral blood for TCR sequencing was collected from all dose cohorts at baseline, on cycle 4 day 1, and on cycle 7 day 1. The samples were drawn from a first-in-human, open-label, multicenter phase I dose-escalation trial of ivuxolimab. Adults with locally advanced or metastatic melanoma, renal cell carcinoma, hepatocellular carcinoma or head and neck squamous cell carcinoma were enrolled in the trial. Before TCR sequencing, CD4+ and CD8+ T cells were separately sorted from peripheral blood. Via the germline V gene, CDR1 is MNHNS and CDR2 SASEGT. Taken from cysteine to phenylalanine, the CDR3 has 13 residues. Here the CDR3 DNA is all that survives: 39 bases in frame from base 1. After removal of 7 bases from V and 5 bases from J, the junction retains 7 bases not matched to a gene. Note on this clone: It lacks a known antigen. Base-call qualities are not available, and no considerably larger clone is one nucleotide away.

Genomic DNA was extracted from sorted cells for sequencing of the TCRbeta CDR3 region. The immunoSEQ Assay was used for sequencing of TCRbeta CDR3 regions. The clones in this table, taken by TCRdb from immuneACCESS, are in-frame only. Not every clone is retained; where verified, under half of the shortfall comes from an unresolved V gene, and the cause of the rest is unknown. Present in this sample are approximately 91,000 clones, around 85% of which were seen just once. Clones ranked in the top ten supply around 2% of the sample. The V and J genes are TRBV6-1 and TRBJ1-2; the junction holds 7 bases that match TRBD1. The material sequenced was CD4+ or CD8+ T cells sorted from blood, taken in a trial of the OX40 agonist ivuxolimab. The clonotype originates from an adult with an advanced solid tumor such as melanoma, head and neck, liver or kidney cancer. The nucleotide sequence is TGTGCCAGCAATAACAGGGGAGAGTATGGCTACACCTTC. The resulting protein is CASNNRGEYGYTF.